These 8 T cell receptor beta chains share one sample of origin, sequenced in a study of regulatory T cells in long-lasting Graves disease. Through Arm-PCR of CDR3 regions and iRepertoire HTBI primers, TCR beta libraries were built. TCRdb re-derived calls from the multiplex PCR reads in MiXCR, one entry per CDR3 protein. The sample shows 400,000 to 500,000 distinct CDR3 sequences, 14% of them seen only once. Time point indicated: newly diagnosed GD, antithyroid drugs for less than 3 months. Researchers made the TCR library from RNA that was extracted from PBMCs. The same data also went into a second study, on T cells in Graves' hyperthyroidism and ophthalmopathy.

The starting material was peripheral blood mononuclear cells (PBMCs), obtained at new diagnosis, from a patient treated with antithyroid drugs. Every receptor here comes from a woman aged 50 to 60 with Graves disease.

This clonotype was picked up many times. The junction shows a germline mismatch at one end, possibly a read error. The CDR3 DNA sequence: TGTGCCAGCAGCCAAGATAGGGGGATAGCGTACTTC. This translates into CASSQDRGIAYF. The chain uses TRBV3-1 and TRBJ2-3; possibly TRBD1 for D (6 bases). Per the germline V gene, CDR1 is LGHDT and CDR2 is YNNKEL (reference sequence). The CDR3 has 12 residues.

This clonotype showed up just a few times. The chain couples TRBV24-1 to TRBJ1-5; tentatively, D is TRBD1 (5 bases). Per the germline V gene, CDR1 is KGHDR and CDR2 is SFDVKD. The CDR3 spans 17 residues. The ends were cut back, 4 bases at V and 2 bases at J, with 17 bases in the middle. In DNA form, the CDR3 reads TGTGCCACCAGTGACCCCAGCCAGGGAGAGGGCAATCAGCCCCAGCATTTT. It yields the protein CATSDPSQGEGNQPQHF.

This clonotype was counted many times. This chain joins TRBV7-2 and TRBJ2-4; no firm D call. The germline V gene encodes CDR1 SGHTA and CDR2 FQGNSA. V was pared by 4 bases and J by 2 bases, with 9 bases between. The CDR3 extends over 14 amino acids. CDR3 sequence (DNA): TGTGCCAGCAGCTCCCCTCCCTCCAAAAACATTCAGTACTTC. It codes for CASSSPPSKNIQYF.

In this sample, this clonotype turned up once. A far larger clone is only one base removed, so a read error is likely. The chain joins TRBV28 to TRBJ2-4; 10 bases are shared with TRBD2. The CDR3 runs to 18 residues. Germline V gene lookup returns CDR1 MDHEN and CDR2 SYDVKM. The CDR3 is CASSVADPVLAGYNEQLF. The DNA for the CDR3 is TGTGCCAGCAGTGTGGCAGACCCGGTACTAGCGGGGTACAATGAGCAGCTCTTC.

This clonotype turned up a few times. CDR3 loop: CASSAGRPTNYGYTF. CDR3 nucleotide sequence: TGTGCCAGTAGCGCCGGTAGACCCACTAACTATGGCTACACCTTC. The V gene is TRBV19, the J gene TRBJ1-2; D call uncertain. CDR3 length: 15 amino acids. V was pared by 6 bases and J by 0 bases, with 14 bases between. Germline assignment: CDR1 LNHDA and CDR2 SQIVND (reference sequence).

This clonotype was observed a few times. The rearrangement links TRBV12-3 or TRBV12-4 to TRBJ1-6; the D gene is possibly TRBD1 (5 bases). Trimming cost V 4 bases and J 0 bases, with 10 bases left between them. The CDR3 runs to 16 residues. The CDR3 nucleotides read TGTGCCAGCAGTTCGGGTACAGGCTCCTATAATTCACCCCTCCACTTT. Its protein is CASSSGTGSYNSPLHF.

On this clonotype: This may be a read error: a much more frequent sequence differs by one nucleotide. The gene calls are TRBV28 and TRBJ1-5; tentatively, D is TRBD1 (5 bases). The germline CDR1 and CDR2 sequences are MDHEN and SYDVKM. Trimming took off 11 bases at V and 6 bases at J, with 20 bases between the two ends. This CDR3 comprises 14 residues. As DNA, the CDR3 is TGTGCCGGCACACATTCCCCGGGACCTCAGCCCCAGCATTTT. It is translated as CAGTHSPGPQPQHF.

Only a few counts were recorded for this clonotype. The rearrangement uses TRBV20-1 and TRBJ2-7, with a tentative D call TRBD2 (6 bases). V was pared by 6 bases and J by 2 bases, with 17 bases between. Germline CDR1 is DFQATT and CDR2 is SNEGSKA (reference sequence). The CDR3 has 14 amino acids. DNA for the CDR3: TGCAGTGCCCGGGGACTGCTACAGACCTACGAGCAGTACTTC. Translated, it gives CSARGLLQTYEQYF.